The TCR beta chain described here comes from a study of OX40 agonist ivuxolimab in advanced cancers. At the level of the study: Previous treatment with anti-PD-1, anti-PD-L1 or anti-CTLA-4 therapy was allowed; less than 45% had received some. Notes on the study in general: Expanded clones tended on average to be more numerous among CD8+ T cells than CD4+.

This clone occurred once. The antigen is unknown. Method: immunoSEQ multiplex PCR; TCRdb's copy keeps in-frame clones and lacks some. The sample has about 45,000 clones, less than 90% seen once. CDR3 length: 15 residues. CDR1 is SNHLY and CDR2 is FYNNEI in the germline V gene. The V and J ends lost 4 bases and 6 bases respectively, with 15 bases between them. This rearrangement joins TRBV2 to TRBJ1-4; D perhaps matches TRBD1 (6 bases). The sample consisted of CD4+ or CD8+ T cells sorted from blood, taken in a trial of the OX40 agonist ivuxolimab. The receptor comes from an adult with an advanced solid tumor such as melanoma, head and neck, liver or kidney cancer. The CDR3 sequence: CASSVYGGRDEKLFF. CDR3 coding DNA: TGTGCCAGCAGTGTTTATGGGGGGCGCGATGAAAAACTGTTTTTT.